This T cell receptor (beta chain) was profiled in a study of beta chain features in type 1 diabetes. Study background: There was similarity between patients and healthy donors in age, gender and cell yields. Examination covered some 99,000,000 sorted cells spanning all samples.

The study's findings and limits: A greater similarity of naive, central memory and Treg TCRB repertoires was seen among patients than among healthy donors. Significant though moderate, a shortening of TCRB CDR3s appeared in all four CD4+ subsets of Type 1 diabetes patients.

Expressed TCRB transcripts got sequenced, as all isolated RNA was reverse transcribed. Produced via immunoSEQ multiplex PCR; TCRdb's table is partial and in-frame only. The sample gives over 500,000 clones, roughly 15% of which show up once; about 0.097% is in the top ten. The CDR3 is 17 amino acids. The V gene end was trimmed by 5 bases and the J gene end by 6 bases; junction bases not matched to a gene: 14. Germline loops: CDR1 SGHTA, CDR2 FQGNSA. Worth noting for this clone: Its target is not known.

Sequences were obtained from naive CD4+ T cells from blood. The sequence came from a man between 18 and 35 years old in good health. V usage is TRBV7-2 and J usage is TRBJ2-7; 12 nucleotides match TRBD2. CDR3 sequence reads: CASSRQVLAGGRVEQYF. The CDR3 DNA sequence: TGTGCCAGCAGCAGGCAGGTCCTAGCGGGAGGGCGCGTCGAGCAGTACTTC.